This T cell receptor beta chain emerged from a study of immune characterization of retroperitoneal liposarcoma. The length of the CDR3 is 15 residues. The V end was cut by 8 bases, the J end by 0 bases, with 13 bases between. MiXCR was run by TCRdb on the PCR reads, yielding one entry per CDR3 protein. The table includes about 10,000 distinct CDR3 sequences, about 20% detected once. Relative to its sample, this clonotype is medium-sized. This chain connects TRBV12-3 or TRBV12-4 to TRBJ2-2; D unclear. Material for sequencing was blood. The clonotype was recovered from a female donor with retroperitoneal liposarcoma. This CDR3 reads CASRTPPANTGELFF. The CDR3, as DNA: TGTGCCAGCCGAACCCCCCCCGCGAACACCGGGGAGCTGTTTTTT.